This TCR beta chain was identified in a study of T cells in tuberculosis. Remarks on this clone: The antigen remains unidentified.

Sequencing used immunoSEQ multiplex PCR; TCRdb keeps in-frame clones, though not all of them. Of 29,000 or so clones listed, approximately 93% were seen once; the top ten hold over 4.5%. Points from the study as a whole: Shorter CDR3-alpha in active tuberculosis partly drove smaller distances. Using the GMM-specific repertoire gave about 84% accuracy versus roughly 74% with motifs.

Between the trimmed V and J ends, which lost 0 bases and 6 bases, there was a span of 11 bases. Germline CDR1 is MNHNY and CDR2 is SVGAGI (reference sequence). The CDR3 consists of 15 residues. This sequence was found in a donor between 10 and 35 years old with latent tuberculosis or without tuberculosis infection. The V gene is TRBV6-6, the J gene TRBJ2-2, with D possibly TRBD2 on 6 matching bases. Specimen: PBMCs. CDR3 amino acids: CASSYSVRGSGELFF. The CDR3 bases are TGTGCCAGCAGTTACTCTGTTCGGGGGTCCGGGGAGCTGTTTTTT.